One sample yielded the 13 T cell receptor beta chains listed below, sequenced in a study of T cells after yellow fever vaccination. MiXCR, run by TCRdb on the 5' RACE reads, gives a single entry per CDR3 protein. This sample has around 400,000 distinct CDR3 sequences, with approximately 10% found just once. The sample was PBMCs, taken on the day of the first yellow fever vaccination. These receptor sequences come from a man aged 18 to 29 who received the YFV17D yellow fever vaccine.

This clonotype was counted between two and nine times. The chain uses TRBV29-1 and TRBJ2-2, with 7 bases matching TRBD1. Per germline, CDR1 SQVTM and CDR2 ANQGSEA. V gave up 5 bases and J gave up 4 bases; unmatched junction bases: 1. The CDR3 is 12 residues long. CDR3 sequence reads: CSVHRGTGELFF. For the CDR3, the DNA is TGCAGCGTTCACAGGGGCACCGGGGAGCTGTTTTTT.

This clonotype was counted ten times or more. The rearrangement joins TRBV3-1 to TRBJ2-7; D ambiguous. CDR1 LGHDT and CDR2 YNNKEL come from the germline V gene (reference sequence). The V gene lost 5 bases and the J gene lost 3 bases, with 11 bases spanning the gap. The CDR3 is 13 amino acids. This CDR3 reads CASSGPPLYEQYF. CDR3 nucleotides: TGTGCCAGCAGCGGGCCGCCGCTCTACGAGCAGTACTTC.

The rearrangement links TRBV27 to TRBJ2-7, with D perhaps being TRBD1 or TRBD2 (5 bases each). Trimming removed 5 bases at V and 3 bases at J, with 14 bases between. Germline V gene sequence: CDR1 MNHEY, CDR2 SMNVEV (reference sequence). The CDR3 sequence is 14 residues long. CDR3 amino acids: CASSPLGGHYEQYV. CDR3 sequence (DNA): TGTGCCAGCAGTCCACTAGGCGGACACTACGAGCAGTACGTC.

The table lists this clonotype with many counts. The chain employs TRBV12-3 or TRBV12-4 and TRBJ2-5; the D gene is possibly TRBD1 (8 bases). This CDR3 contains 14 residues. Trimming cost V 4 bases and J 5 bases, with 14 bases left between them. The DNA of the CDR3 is TGTGCCAGCAGTTCACAGGGGGGGCTGGAGACCCAGTACTTC. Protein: CASSSQGGLETQYF.

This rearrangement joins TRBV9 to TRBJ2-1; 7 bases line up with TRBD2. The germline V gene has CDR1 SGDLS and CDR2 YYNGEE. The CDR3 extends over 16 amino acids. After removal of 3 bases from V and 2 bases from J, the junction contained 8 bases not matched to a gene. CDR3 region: CASSGRSGAAYNEQFF. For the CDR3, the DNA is TGTGCCAGCAGCGGCCGCAGCGGGGCGGCCTACAATGAGCAGTTCTTC. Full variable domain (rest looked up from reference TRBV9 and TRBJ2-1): DSGVTQTPKHLITATGQRVTLRCSPRSGDLSVYWYQQSLDQGLQFLIQYYNGEERAKGNILERFSAQQFPDLHSELNLSSLELGDSALYFCASSGRSGAAYNEQFFGPGTRLTVL.

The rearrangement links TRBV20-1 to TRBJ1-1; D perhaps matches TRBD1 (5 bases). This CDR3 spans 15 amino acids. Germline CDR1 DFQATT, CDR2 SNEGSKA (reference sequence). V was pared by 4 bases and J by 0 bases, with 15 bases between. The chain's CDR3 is CSAKRGFLLNTEAFF. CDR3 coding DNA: TGCAGTGCTAAGAGGGGATTCCTATTGAACACTGAAGCTTTCTTT.

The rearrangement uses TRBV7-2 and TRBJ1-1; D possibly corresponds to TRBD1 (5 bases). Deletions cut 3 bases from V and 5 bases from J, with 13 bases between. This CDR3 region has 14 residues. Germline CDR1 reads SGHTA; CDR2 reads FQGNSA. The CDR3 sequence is CASSFNQGRTEAFF. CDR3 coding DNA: TGTGCCAGCAGCTTCAATCAGGGTCGTACTGAAGCTTTCTTT.

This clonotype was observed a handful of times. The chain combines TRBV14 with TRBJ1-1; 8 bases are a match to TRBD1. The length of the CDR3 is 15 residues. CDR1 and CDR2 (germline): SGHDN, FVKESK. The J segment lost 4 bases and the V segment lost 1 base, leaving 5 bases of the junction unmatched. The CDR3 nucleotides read TGTGCCAGCAGCCAAGTGACAGGGGCGATCACTGAAGCTTTCTTT. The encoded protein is CASSQVTGAITEAFF.

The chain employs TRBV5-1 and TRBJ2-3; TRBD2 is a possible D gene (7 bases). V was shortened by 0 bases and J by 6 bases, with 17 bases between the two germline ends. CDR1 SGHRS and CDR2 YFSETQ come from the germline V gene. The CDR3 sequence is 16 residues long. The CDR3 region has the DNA TGCGCCAGCAGCTTGGCCGAGGGGGGGTCTAGGGATACGCAGTATTTT. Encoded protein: CASSLAEGGSRDTQYF.

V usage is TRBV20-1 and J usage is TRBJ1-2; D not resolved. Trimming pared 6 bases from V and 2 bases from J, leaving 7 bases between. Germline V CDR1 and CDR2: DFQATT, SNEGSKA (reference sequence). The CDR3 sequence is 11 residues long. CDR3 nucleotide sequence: TGCAGTGCCGGAGACAACTATGGCTACACCTTC. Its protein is CSAGDNYGYTF.

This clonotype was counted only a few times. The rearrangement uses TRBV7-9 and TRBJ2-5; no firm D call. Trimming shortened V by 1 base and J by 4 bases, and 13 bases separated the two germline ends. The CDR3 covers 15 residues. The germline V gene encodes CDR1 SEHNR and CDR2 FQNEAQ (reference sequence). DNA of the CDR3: TGTGCCAGCAGCTTAGAGGGTTCGGATAGAGAGACCCAGTACTTC. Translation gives CASSLEGSDRETQYF.

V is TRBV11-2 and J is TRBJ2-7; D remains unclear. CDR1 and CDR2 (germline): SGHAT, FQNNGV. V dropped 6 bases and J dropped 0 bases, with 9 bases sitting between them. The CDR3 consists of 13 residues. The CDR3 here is CASRPSASYEQYV. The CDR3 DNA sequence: TGTGCCAGCAGGCCTTCGGCCTCCTACGAGCAGTACGTC.

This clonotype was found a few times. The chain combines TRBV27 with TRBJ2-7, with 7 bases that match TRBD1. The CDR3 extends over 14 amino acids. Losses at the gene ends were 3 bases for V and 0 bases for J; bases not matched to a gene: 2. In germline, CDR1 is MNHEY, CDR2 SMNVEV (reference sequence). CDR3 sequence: CASSFDRASYEQYF. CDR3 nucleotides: TGTGCCAGCAGTTTTGACAGGGCCTCCTACGAGCAGTACTTC.